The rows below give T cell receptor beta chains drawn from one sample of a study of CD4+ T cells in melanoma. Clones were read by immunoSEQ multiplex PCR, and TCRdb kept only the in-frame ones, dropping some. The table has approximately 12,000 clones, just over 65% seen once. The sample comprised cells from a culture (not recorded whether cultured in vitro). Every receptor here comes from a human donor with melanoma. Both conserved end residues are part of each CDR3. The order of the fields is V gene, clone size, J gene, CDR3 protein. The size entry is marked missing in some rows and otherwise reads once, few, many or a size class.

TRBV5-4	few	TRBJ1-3	CASSQDGNTIYF
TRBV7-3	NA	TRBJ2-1	CASSLRPRIERSYNEQFF
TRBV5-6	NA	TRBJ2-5	CASSLDINPLAGRETQYF
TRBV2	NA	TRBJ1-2	CASSRYRDGYTF
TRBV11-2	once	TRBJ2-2	CASSRSVNTGELFF
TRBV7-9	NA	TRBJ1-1	CASSREGFEAFF
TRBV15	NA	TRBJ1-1	CATSRDRTSQVEAFF
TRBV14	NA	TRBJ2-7	CASSSQGAEQYF
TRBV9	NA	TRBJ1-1	CASSGPPGLITEAFF
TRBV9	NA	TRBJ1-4	CASSRQGQEKLFF
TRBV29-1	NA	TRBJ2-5	CSVALIQETQYF
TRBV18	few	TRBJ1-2	CASSPTGQDYGYTF
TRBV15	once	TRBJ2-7	CATSRTSGGSRDEQYF
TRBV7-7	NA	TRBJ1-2	CASRPPNGGDGYTF
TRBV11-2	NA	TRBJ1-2	CASSSLAVRGYTF
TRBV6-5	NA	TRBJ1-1	CASSRRHGTEAFF
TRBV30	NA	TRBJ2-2	CAWVPGGLNTGELFF
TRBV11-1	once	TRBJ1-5	CASSLGSNQPQHF
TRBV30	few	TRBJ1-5	CAWSVQRGNQPQHF
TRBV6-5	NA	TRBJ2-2	CASSYGRKETGELFF
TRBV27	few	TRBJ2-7	CASRRDRDYEQYF
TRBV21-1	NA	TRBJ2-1	CASSKGSGVNEQFF
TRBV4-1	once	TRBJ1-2	CASSQETRGYAF
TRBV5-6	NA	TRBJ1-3	CASSYLQGDSASTIYF
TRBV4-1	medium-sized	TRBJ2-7	CASSQDRTQPFYEQYF
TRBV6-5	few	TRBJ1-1	CASTPPGGREAFF
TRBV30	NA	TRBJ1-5	CAWGYSADRPNQPQHF
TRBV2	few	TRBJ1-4	CASKKNQVRNEKLFF
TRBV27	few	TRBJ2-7	CASSRQGIYEQYF
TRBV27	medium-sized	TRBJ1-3	CASSLLSGNTIYF
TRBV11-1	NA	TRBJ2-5	CASSLGGSATQYF
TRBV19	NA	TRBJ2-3	CASSRGTGTGDTQYF
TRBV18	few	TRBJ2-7	CASSPGQGLFYEQYF
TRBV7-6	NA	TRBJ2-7	CASSFLSGETGGEQYF
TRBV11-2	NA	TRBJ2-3	CASSQTGGKDTQYF
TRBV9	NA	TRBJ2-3	CASSVGVRGGDTDTQYF
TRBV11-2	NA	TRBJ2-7	CASSRRGQGANEQYF
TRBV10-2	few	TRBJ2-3	CASSESSRARDTQYF
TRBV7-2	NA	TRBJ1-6	CASSRTENSPLHF
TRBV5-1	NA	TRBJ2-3	CASSFQGADTQYF
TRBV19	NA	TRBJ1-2	CASTNPGQGYVYGYTF
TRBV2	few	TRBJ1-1	CASTNRRNTEAFF
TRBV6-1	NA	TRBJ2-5	CASKTLRQETQYF
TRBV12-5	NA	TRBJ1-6	CASGLVPGVVSNSPLHF
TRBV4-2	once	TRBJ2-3	CASSQTPHGDTQYF
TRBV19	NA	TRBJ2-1	CASSIGPRLEQFF
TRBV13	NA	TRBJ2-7	CASSAPRANSYEQYF
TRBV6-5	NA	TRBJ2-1	CASRTGPQAYNEQFF
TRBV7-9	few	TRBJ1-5	CASSLGVNQPQHF
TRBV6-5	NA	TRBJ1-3	CASSTLYGNTIYF
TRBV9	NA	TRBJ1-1	CASSVARTNTEAFF
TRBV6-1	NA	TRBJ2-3	CASSEAGLAGGRWNTQYF
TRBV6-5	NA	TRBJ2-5	CASSRRILETQYF
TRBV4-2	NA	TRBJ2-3	CASSQGPTDTQYF
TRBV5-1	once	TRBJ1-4	CASSLGGPGEKLFF
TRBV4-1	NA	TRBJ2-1	CASSLPTTAGNNEQFF